This passage covers 22 T cell receptor beta chains from one sample sequenced in a study of technical replicates of blood from several donors. Assay used: immunoSEQ multiplex PCR; TCRdb lists only in-frame clones, some missing. The data hold some 85,000 clones, with roughly 96% observed a single time. Specimen: T cells isolated from PBMCs. The receptor set was obtained from a human donor in good health.

The chain combines TRBV29-1 with TRBJ2-1; 16 bases agree with TRBD2. V was pared by 3 bases and J by 6 bases, with 8 bases of the junction left unmatched. This CDR3 is 17 amino acids long. The germline CDR1 and CDR2 sequences are SQVTM and ANQGSEA. The CDR3 loop reads CSVDGGLAGGPLNEQFF. DNA for the CDR3: TGCAGCGTTGATGGGGGACTAGCGGGAGGGCCCCTCAATGAGCAGTTCTTC.

This chain connects TRBV11-2 to TRBJ2-5; unclear D gene. The V gene's germline CDR1 is SGHAT and CDR2 FQNNGV. Trimming stripped 5 bases from V and 5 bases from J, with 12 bases between. The CDR3 runs to 13 residues. The CDR3 protein is CASSPYFGETQYF. The DNA for the CDR3 is TGTGCCAGCAGCCCCTATTTCGGGGAGACCCAGTACTTC.

This clone appeared a single time. This chain links TRBV9 with TRBJ2-7, with D tentatively TRBD1 (5 bases). Trimming took off 3 bases at V and 4 bases at J, with 8 bases between the two ends. The CDR3 has 12 amino acids. The germline V gene encodes CDR1 SGDLS and CDR2 YYNGEE. The CDR3 nucleotides read TGTGCCAGCAGCGCGACAGATTACGAGCAGTACTTC. This translates into CASSATDYEQYF. Combining the CDR3 with reference TRBV9 and TRBJ2-7 gives the whole variable domain DSGVTQTPKHLITATGQRVTLRCSPRSGDLSVYWYQQSLDQGLQFLIQYYNGEERAKGNILERFSAQQFPDLHSELNLSSLELGDSALYFCASSATDYEQYFGPGTRLTVT.

This chain links TRBV7-8 with TRBJ2-4, with 7 nucleotides matching TRBD1. J gave up 3 bases and V 5 bases, and 19 bases lay outside the gene matches. Germline V gene sequence: CDR1 SGHVS, CDR2 FQNEAQ. The CDR3 is made up of 19 amino acids. The CDR3 sequence: CASSPRLTGTATGKNIQYF. For the CDR3, the DNA is TGTGCCAGCAGCCCCCGCCTAACCGGGACAGCCACCGGCAAAAACATTCAGTACTTC.

This rearrangement joins TRBV19 to TRBJ2-3; 9 positions agree with TRBD2. The V and J ends lost 3 bases and 4 bases, in that order; junction bases with no gene match: 5. The CDR3 is made up of 15 amino acids. Germline V gene sequence: CDR1 LNHDA, CDR2 SQIVND (reference sequence). Here the CDR3 reads CASSIFSGSPDTQYF. As DNA, the CDR3 is TGTGCCAGTAGTATCTTTAGCGGGAGCCCAGATACGCAGTATTTT.

The V call is TRBV28, the J call TRBJ2-1, with D perhaps matching TRBD2 (5 bases). Germline values: CDR1 MDHEN, CDR2 SYDVKM. The length of the CDR3 is 16 residues. V shed 3 bases and J shed 6 bases, with 18 bases lying between them. CDR3 in amino acids: CASSFLIRGSSNEQFF. The CDR3 region has the DNA TGTGCCAGCAGTTTTTTAATTCGAGGGAGTAGCAATGAGCAGTTCTTC.

This clone was seen a single time. The chain links TRBV7-2 to TRBJ2-7, with 10 bases lining up with TRBD2. V lost 1 base to trimming and J lost 3 bases; unmatched junction nucleotides: 3. The CDR3 runs 15 residues. Germline V gene lookup returns CDR1 SGHTA and CDR2 FQGNSA. In DNA form, the CDR3 reads TGTGCCAGCAGCTTAGTGGCTAGCGGGAGCTACGAGCAGTACTTC. This translates into CASSLVASGSYEQYF.

The chain uses TRBV4-1 and TRBJ1-1; possibly TRBD1 for D (5 bases). The CDR3 extends over 14 amino acids. V gave up 1 base and J gave up 6 bases, with 12 bases separating them. CDR1 is MGHRA, CDR2 YSYEKL, per germline. The CDR3 sequence: CASSQAGFRAEAFF. In nucleotides, the CDR3 is TGCGCCAGCAGCCAAGCAGGGTTTAGGGCTGAAGCTTTCTTT.

This chain uses TRBV18 with TRBJ2-7; TRBD2 might be the D (6 bases). The CDR3 sequence is 15 residues long. The germline V gene has CDR1 KGHSH and CDR2 LQKENI. V lost 5 bases and J lost 0, with 14 bases in between. CDR3 nucleotide sequence: TGTGCCAGCTCAGGATCGGGGCGGGACTCCTACGAGCAGTACTTC. Translation: CASSGSGRDSYEQYF. Filled out from reference TRBV18 and TRBJ2-7, the complete variable domain reads NAGVMQNPRHLVRRRGQEARLRCSPMKGHSHVYWYRQLPEEGLKFMVYLQKENIIDESGMPKERFSAEFPKEGPSILRIQQVVRGDSAAYFCASSGSGRDSYEQYFGPGTRLTVT.

The chain joins TRBV6-1 to TRBJ1-1; no firm D call. This CDR3 contains 13 residues. Germline V gene sequence: CDR1 MNHNS, CDR2 SASEGT. Trimming cost V 5 bases and J 0 bases, with 7 bases left between them. CDR3 region: CASSPELNTEAFF. CDR3 nucleotide sequence: TGTGCCAGCAGTCCAGAATTGAACACTGAAGCTTTCTTT.

This rearrangement joins TRBV4-3 to TRBJ2-7; possibly TRBD1 for D (6 bases). V lost 0 bases and J 4 bases, leaving 16 bases between the germline ends. The CDR3 is 16 amino acids. Germline V lookup: CDR1 LGHNA, CDR2 YSLEER. CDR3 region: CASSQDGWTVQYEQYF. The CDR3 coding sequence is TGCGCCAGCAGCCAAGATGGGTGGACAGTCCAATACGAGCAGTACTTC.

J is TRBJ2-7 and V is TRBV7-8; D may be TRBD2 (6 bases). Trimming took off 5 bases at V and 5 bases at J, with 16 bases between the two ends. The V gene's germline CDR1 is SGHVS and CDR2 FQNEAQ. This CDR3 region has 14 residues. This CDR3 reads CASSPWGVRDEQYF. CDR3 nucleotide sequence: TGTGCCAGCAGCCCATGGGGGGTCAGGGACGAGCAGTACTTC.

The genes are TRBV2 and TRBJ2-7; no definite D call. V dropped 3 bases and J dropped 0 bases, with 6 bases sitting between them. This CDR3 has 13 residues. Germline V lookup: CDR1 SNHLY, CDR2 FYNNEI. The CDR3 reads CASSDGASYEQYF. The DNA of the CDR3 is TGTGCCAGCAGTGACGGAGCCTCCTACGAGCAGTACTTC.

The V gene is TRBV7-2, the J gene TRBJ1-1, with a possible D match to TRBD1 (6 bases). V was shortened by 1 base and J by 2 bases, with 17 bases between the two germline ends. The length of the CDR3 is 17 residues. In germline, CDR1 is SGHTA, CDR2 FQGNSA. Here the CDR3 DNA reads TGTGCCAGCAGCTTAGGGGGAGAAGGACAGCTTAACACTGAAGCTTTCTTT. Translation gives CASSLGGEGQLNTEAFF.

The chain joins TRBV13 to TRBJ2-1; D is possibly TRBD1 (5 bases). The CDR3 contains 12 residues. Germline CDR1 PRHDT, CDR2 FYEKMQ (reference sequence). V gave up 0 bases and J gave up 9 bases, with 6 bases separating them. CDR3 region: CASSLGGREQFF. CDR3 nucleotide sequence: TGTGCCAGCAGCTTAGGGGGGCGTGAGCAGTTCTTC.

The chain uses TRBV9 and TRBJ1-3; D gene ambiguous. The length of the CDR3 is 15 residues. Germline-derived CDR1 and CDR2 are SGDLS and YYNGEE. Trimming left V 2 bases short and J 1 base short, with 10 bases between. The CDR3 DNA reads as TGTGCCAGCAGCGTTGAGGGTGGATCTGGAAACACCATATATTTT. The encoded protein is CASSVEGGSGNTIYF. The full variable domain, with the rest looked up from reference TRBV9 and TRBJ1-3, is DSGVTQTPKHLITATGQRVTLRCSPRSGDLSVYWYQQSLDQGLQFLIQYYNGEERAKGNILERFSAQQFPDLHSELNLSSLELGDSALYFCASSVEGGSGNTIYFGEGSWLTVV.

In this sample, this clone turned up once. V and J are TRBV1 and TRBJ2-1; the table's D call of TRBD2 was not tested on the DNA. TRBV1 is a documented pseudogene. This CDR3 region has 14 residues. In DNA, the CDR3 is TGCACCAGCAGCCAGGTCTCGGGGTACAATGAGCAGTTCTTC. Translated: CTSSQVSGYNEQFF.

This sequence joins TRBV5-5 and TRBJ1-5; maybe TRBD1 (5 bases). The CDR3 is 15 amino acids. CDR1 SGHKS and CDR2 YYEKEE come from the germline V gene (reference sequence). V was clipped by 0 bases and J by 3 bases, with 10 bases between them. Here the CDR3 DNA reads TGTGCCAGCAGCTTGGGACAGTCCTCCAATCAGCCCCAGCATTTT. Translated, it gives CASSLGQSSNQPQHF.

The chain links TRBV4-1 to TRBJ2-3, with D possibly being TRBD1 (7 bases). CDR3 size: 14 residues. The V and J ends lost 3 bases and 3 bases respectively, with 10 bases between them. The germline gives CDR1 MGHRA, CDR2 YSYEKL. In DNA, the CDR3 is TGCGCCAGCAGCCACCCAGGGGGGACAGATACGCAGTATTTT. It yields the protein CASSHPGGTDTQYF.

Written as DNA, the CDR3 is TGTGCCAGCAGTGAATCGGGGTCTACGGCTTTCTTT. It translates to CASSESGSTAFF. The V call is TRBV6-1, the J call TRBJ1-1, with D hard to call. Germline CDR1 is MNHNS and CDR2 is SASEGT. The CDR3 consists of 12 residues. The V end lost 2 bases, the J end lost 11 bases, and 12 bases lay between the germline ends.

As DNA, the CDR3 is TGTGCTAGTGCCCATAGCGGGAGGATCTACGAGCAGTACTTC. Amino acid sequence: CASAHSGRIYEQYF. The V and J genes are TRBV12-5 and TRBJ2-7; the match to TRBD2 covers 10 bases. CDR1 and CDR2 (germline): LGHNT, FRNRAP. There are 14 residues in the CDR3. Trimming cost V 7 bases and J 3 bases; bases outside gene matches: 6.

The DNA for the CDR3 is TGTGCCAGTAGTATAGGACAGGGGGGAAATCAGCCCCAGCATTTT. This translates into CASSIGQGGNQPQHF. The V gene is TRBV19, the J gene TRBJ1-5; 9 nucleotides match TRBD1. Germline V gives CDR1 LNHDA, CDR2 SQIVND (reference sequence). The junction had 2 bases not matched to a gene; V was cut back by 1 base and J by 4 bases. The CDR3 runs to 15 residues.